The entry below gives a single T cell receptor (beta chain) sequence along with its context. The source of the sample is a study of blood T cell repertoires in COVID-19. This CDR3 is 17 amino acids long. Germline CDR1 LNHNV, CDR2 YYDKDF (reference sequence). With 5 bases clipped from V and 0 bases from J, the junction kept 8 bases outside the gene matches. Authors' methods: Estimated nucleated cell counts came from reference gene primer amplification. TCRdb's table, derived via immunoSEQ multiplex PCR, lists solely in-frame clones and lacks some. Clonal size and the V and J genes are those of that table, whereas D and trimming came from the DNA. The sample records approximately 160,000 clones, around nine tenths being singletons. In Seattle, patients joined the study during active infection and were tracked longitudinally.

The sequenced material came from peripheral blood. The clonotype comes from a man in his sixties with COVID-19, enrolled during active disease. This rearrangement joins TRBV15 to TRBJ1-1, with 11 bases aligning to TRBD1. The CDR3 region is CATSFYGQGALNTEAFF. Here the CDR3 DNA reads TGTGCCACCAGCTTCTACGGACAGGGGGCGCTGAACACTGAAGCTTTCTTT.